The following is a T cell receptor beta chain sequence with its context. V was shortened by 6 bases and J by 8 bases, with 9 bases between the two germline ends. This CDR3 is 11 amino acids long. The V gene's germline CDR1 is LNHDA and CDR2 SQIVND (reference sequence). Method: immunoSEQ multiplex PCR; TCRdb's copy keeps in-frame clones and lacks some. The sample has 95,000 to 100,000 clones; 75% to 90% are singletons. The data derive from a study of blood T cell repertoires in COVID-19. The rearrangement uses TRBV19 and TRBJ2-3; D is unclear. This TCR was sampled from a man older than 75 with acute or convalescent COVID-19. Sequenced: peripheral blood. CDR3 bases: TGTGCCAGTAGCTTTGCGAGTACGCAGTATTTT. It is translated as CASSFASTQYF.